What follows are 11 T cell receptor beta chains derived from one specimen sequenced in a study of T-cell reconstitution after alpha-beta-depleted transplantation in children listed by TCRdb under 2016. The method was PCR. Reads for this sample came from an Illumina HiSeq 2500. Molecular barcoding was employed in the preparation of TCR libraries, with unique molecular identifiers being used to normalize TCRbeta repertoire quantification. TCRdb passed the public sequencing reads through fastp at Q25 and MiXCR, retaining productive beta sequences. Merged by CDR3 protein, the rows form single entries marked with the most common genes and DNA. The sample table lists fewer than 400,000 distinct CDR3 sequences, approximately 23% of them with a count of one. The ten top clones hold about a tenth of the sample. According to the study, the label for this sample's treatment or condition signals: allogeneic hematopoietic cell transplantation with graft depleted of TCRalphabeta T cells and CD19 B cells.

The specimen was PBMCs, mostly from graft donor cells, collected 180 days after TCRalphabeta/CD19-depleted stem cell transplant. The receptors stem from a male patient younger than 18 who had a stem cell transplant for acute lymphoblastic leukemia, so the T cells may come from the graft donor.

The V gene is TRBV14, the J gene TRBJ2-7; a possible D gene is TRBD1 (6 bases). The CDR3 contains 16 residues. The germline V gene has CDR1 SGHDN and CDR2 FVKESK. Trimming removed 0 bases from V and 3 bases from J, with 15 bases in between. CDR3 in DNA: TGTGCCAGCAGCCAAGAGGTAGGGGGTATGGACTACGAGCAGTACTTC. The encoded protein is CASSQEVGGMDYEQYF.

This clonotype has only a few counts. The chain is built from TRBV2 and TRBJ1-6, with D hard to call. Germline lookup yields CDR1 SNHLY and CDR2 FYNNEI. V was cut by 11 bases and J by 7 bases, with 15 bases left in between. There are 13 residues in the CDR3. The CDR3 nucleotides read TGTGCCCTGTTCGAGCCCGTAAATTCACCCCTCCACTTT. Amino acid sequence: CALFEPVNSPLHF.

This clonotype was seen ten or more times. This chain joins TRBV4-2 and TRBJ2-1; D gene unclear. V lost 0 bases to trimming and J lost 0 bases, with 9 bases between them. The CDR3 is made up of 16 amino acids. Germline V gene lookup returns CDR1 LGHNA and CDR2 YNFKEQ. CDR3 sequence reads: CASSQDRWGSYNEQFF. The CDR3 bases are TGTGCCAGCAGCCAAGATCGCTGGGGCTCCTACAATGAGCAGTTCTTC.

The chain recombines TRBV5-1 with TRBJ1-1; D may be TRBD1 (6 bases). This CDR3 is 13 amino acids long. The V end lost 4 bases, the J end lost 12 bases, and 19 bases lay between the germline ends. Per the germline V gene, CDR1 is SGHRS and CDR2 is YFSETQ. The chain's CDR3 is CASSRTGLPATFF. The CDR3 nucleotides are TGCGCCAGCAGCCGAACAGGGTTGCCGGCGACTTTCTTT.

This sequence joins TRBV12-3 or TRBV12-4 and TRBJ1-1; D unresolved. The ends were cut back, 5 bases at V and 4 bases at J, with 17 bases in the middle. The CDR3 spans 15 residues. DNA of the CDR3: TGTGCCAGCAGTCGGACCCCGAGAAGGAGCACTGAAGCTTTCTTT. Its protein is CASSRTPRRSTEAFF.

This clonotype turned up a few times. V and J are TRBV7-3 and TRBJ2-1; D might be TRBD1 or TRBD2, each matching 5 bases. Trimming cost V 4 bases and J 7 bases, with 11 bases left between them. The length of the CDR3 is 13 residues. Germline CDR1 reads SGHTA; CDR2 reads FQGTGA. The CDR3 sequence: CASSSGPGNEQFF. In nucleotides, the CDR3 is TGTGCCAGCAGCTCGGGACCCGGGAATGAGCAGTTCTTC.

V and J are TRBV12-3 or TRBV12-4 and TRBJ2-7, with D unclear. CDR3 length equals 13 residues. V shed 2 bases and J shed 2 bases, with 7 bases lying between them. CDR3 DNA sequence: TGTGCCAGCAGTTTACCAAGCCCCTACGAGCAGTACTTC. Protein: CASSLPSPYEQYF.

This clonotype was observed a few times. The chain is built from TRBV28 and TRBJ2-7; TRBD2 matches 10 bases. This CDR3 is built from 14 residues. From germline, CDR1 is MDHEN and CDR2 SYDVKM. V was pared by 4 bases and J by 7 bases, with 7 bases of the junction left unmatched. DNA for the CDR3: TGTGCCAGCAGTTGGGCTAGCGGGAGCCTGGAGCAGTACTTC. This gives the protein CASSWASGSLEQYF.

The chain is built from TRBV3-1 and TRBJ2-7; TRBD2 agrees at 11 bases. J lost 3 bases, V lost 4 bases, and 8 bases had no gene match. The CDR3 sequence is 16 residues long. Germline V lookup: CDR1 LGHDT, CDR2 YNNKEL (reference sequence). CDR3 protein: CASSLGLAVGGYEQYF. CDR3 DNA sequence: TGTGCCAGCAGCCTGGGACTAGCGGTTGGGGGCTACGAGCAGTACTTC.

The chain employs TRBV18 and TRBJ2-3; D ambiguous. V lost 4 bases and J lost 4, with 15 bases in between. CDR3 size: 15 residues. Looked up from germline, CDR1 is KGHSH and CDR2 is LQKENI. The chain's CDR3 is CASSQSRGRSDTQYF. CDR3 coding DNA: TGTGCCAGCTCACAATCCAGAGGCCGCTCAGATACGCAGTATTTT.

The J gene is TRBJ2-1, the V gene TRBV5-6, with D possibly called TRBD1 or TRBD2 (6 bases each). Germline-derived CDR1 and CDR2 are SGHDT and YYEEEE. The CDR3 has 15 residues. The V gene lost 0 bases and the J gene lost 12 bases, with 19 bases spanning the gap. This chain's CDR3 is CASSLEGGRLVGQFF. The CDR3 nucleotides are TGTGCCAGCAGCTTGGAGGGGGGACGATTGGTGGGGCAGTTCTTC. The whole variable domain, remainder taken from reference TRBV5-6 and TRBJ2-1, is DAGVTQSPTHLIKTRGQQVTLRCSPKSGHDTVSWYQQALGQGPQFIFQYYEEEERQRGNFPDRFSGHQFPNYSSELNVNALLLGDSALYLCASSLEGGRLVGQFFGPGTRLTVL.